One sample yielded the 26 T cell receptor beta chains listed below, sequenced in a study of blood T cells in healthy people across ages. Together with a sample-barcoded 5' primer, a J-beta primer mix was included in a second PCR lasting roughly 6 to 12 cycles. TCRdb re-called the 5' RACE reads through MiXCR, storing one row per CDR3 protein. The repertoire includes about 760,000 distinct CDR3 sequences, more than 55% of them detected once, and roughly 25% sits in the top ten. The sequencing sample was made of blood. The origin of the receptors is a man in his forties in good health.

The chain uses TRBV12-3 or TRBV12-4 and TRBJ2-5; TRBD2 matches 14 bases. V lost 6 bases, J lost 11 bases, and 11 bases stayed unmatched. The CDR3 loop spans 15 amino acids. CDR3 sequence (DNA): TGTGCCAGCAGGTCGGGACTAGCGGGAGTATGGGAGCAGTACTTC. Translation: CASRSGLAGVWEQYF.

The rearrangement links TRBV7-9 to TRBJ1-6; TRBD1 matches at 11 bases. J lost 10 bases, V lost 1 base, and 3 bases had no gene match. Per the germline V gene, CDR1 is SEHNR and CDR2 is FQNEAQ (reference sequence). The CDR3 runs 15 residues. For the CDR3, the DNA is TGTGCCAGCAGCTTAGATGGGACAGGGGGGTCACCCCTCCACTTT. Residues: CASSLDGTGGSPLHF.

The chain recombines TRBV4-3 with TRBJ2-3, with 7 bases matching TRBD2. Trimming cost V 3 bases and J 3 bases; bases outside gene matches: 9. CDR3 length equals 16 residues. Germline lookup yields CDR1 LGHNA and CDR2 YSLEER. The CDR3 is CASSHEDAGVTDTQYF. In DNA form, the CDR3 reads TGCGCCAGCAGCCATGAAGATGCGGGAGTGACAGATACGCAGTATTTT.

This clonotype was seen a handful of times. The gene calls are TRBV7-2 and TRBJ2-3; D may correspond to TRBD1 or TRBD2 (6 bases each). CDR1 and CDR2 from the germline V gene are SGHTA and FQGNSA. The CDR3 contains 15 residues. V was pared by 5 bases and J by 0 bases, with 12 bases between. This chain's CDR3 is CASSMAGHSTDTQYF. CDR3 coding DNA: TGTGCCAGCAGCATGGCGGGACATAGCACAGATACGCAGTATTTT.

The chain combines TRBV27 with TRBJ1-2, with D unclear. The CDR3 is 13 residues long. Germline lookup yields CDR1 MNHEY and CDR2 SMNVEV (reference sequence). The ends were cut back, 3 bases at V and 0 bases at J, with 5 bases in the middle. The CDR3 DNA is TGTGCCAGCAGTTTTTTGACTAACTATGGCTACACCTTC. This sequence encodes CASSFLTNYGYTF.

The chain joins TRBV4-3 to TRBJ2-1; weak D call: TRBD2 (5 bases). V lost 4 bases, J lost 6 bases, and 22 bases lay in between. Germline CDR1 LGHNA, CDR2 YSLEER. This CDR3 spans 17 amino acids. CDR3 loop: CASSPAGGRPRVNEQFF. The CDR3 coding sequence is TGCGCCAGCAGCCCGGCGGGCGGGCGTCCACGGGTCAATGAGCAGTTCTTC.

The chain couples TRBV28 to TRBJ2-1; 8 bases match TRBD2. The CDR3 totals 17 residues. The J segment lost 1 base and the V segment lost 5 bases, leaving 10 bases of the junction unmatched. Germline CDR1 and CDR2: MDHEN and SYDVKM. DNA of the CDR3: TGTGCCAGCAGTCTCTCATGGAGCGGGGGATCCTACAATGAGCAGTTCTTC. Translation gives CASSLSWSGGSYNEQFF. The whole variable domain, remainder taken from reference TRBV28 and TRBJ2-1, is DVKVTQSSRYLVKRTGEKVFLECVQDMDHENMFWYRQDPGLGLRLIYFSYDVKMKEKGDIPEGYSVSREKKERFSLILESASTNQTSMYLCASSLSWSGGSYNEQFFGPGTRLTVL.

The chain combines TRBV28 with TRBJ2-3, with D uncertain. The ends were cut back, 6 bases at V and 0 bases at J, with 19 bases in the middle. Per germline, CDR1 MDHEN and CDR2 SYDVKM. The CDR3 covers 17 residues. CDR3 DNA: TGTGCCAGCAGAATACCAATAGGACGTTCTAGCACAGATACGCAGTATTTT. This sequence encodes CASRIPIGRSSTDTQYF. Using reference TRBV28 and TRBJ2-3 for the parts outside the CDR3, the full variable domain is DVKVTQSSRYLVKRTGEKVFLECVQDMDHENMFWYRQDPGLGLRLIYFSYDVKMKEKGDIPEGYSVSREKKERFSLILESASTNQTSMYLCASRIPIGRSSTDTQYFGPGTRLTVL.

V usage is TRBV2 and J usage is TRBJ1-2; no clear D. Between the trimmed V and J ends, which lost 3 bases and 1 base, there was a span of 9 bases. Germline V gene sequence: CDR1 SNHLY, CDR2 FYNNEI. The CDR3 loop spans 14 amino acids. The CDR3 DNA reads as TGTGCCAGCAGTGAGATGGAAGATAACTATGGCTACACCTTC. It is translated as CASSEMEDNYGYTF.

The J gene is TRBJ1-1, the V gene TRBV7-2; D is possibly TRBD1 (6 bases). This CDR3 comprises 17 residues. Deletions cut 5 bases from V and 0 bases from J, with 19 bases between. The germline V gene has CDR1 SGHTA and CDR2 FQGNSA. CDR3 DNA sequence: TGTGCCAGCAGCGCATCAAACTGGGGACATCTGAACACTGAAGCTTTCTTT. Translating gives CASSASNWGHLNTEAFF.

For this clonotype: The junction departs from the called germline gene at one end, perhaps through a read error. This rearrangement joins TRBV5-4 to TRBJ1-5; no reliable D call. This CDR3 spans 14 amino acids. Germline V lookup: CDR1 SGHNT, CDR2 YYREEE (reference sequence). The CDR3 DNA reads as TGTGCCAGCAGCTTGGACCCGAGGAGTCAGACCCAGCATTTT. As protein: CASSLDPRSQTQHF.

The chain links TRBV5-1 to TRBJ2-4, with D perhaps being TRBD1 or TRBD2 (5 bases each). The tail of the sequence fits TRBJ2-7 better, so the J call may be wrong. There are 15 residues in the CDR3. CDR1 is SGHRS and CDR2 is YFSETQ in the germline V gene. CDR3 amino acids: CASSSASGAFLEQYF. The DNA for the CDR3 is TGCGCCAGCAGCTCAGCATCCGGGGCCTTCCTCGAGCAGTACTTC.

In its sample, this clonotype was seen a few times. The CDR3 protein is CASSLARDNYEQYF. Here the CDR3 DNA reads TGTGCCAGCAGCTTAGCTCGGGATAACTACGAGCAGTACTTC. This chain uses TRBV7-9 with TRBJ2-7, with D perhaps matching TRBD2 (5 bases). The V gene's germline CDR1 is SEHNR and CDR2 FQNEAQ (reference sequence). This CDR3 has 14 residues. Deletions cut 0 bases from V and 3 bases from J, with 9 bases between.

V usage is TRBV7-2 and J usage is TRBJ2-7, with 8 bases aligning to TRBD2. Germline CDR1 SGHTA, CDR2 FQGNSA. The CDR3 has 14 residues. The junction had 10 bases not matched to a gene; V was cut back by 5 bases and J by 7 bases. CDR3 region: CASSKAGVGDEQYF. In nucleotides, the CDR3 is TGTGCCAGCAGCAAAGCGGGAGTTGGGGATGAGCAGTACTTC. The complete variable domain, with remaining parts taken from reference TRBV7-2 and TRBJ2-7, reads GAGVSQSPSNKVTEKGKDVELRCDPISGHTALYWYRQSLGQGLEFLIYFQGNSAPDKSGLPSDRFSAERTGGSVSTLTIQRTQQEDSAVYLCASSKAGVGDEQYFGPGTRLTVT.

This clonotype was detected many times. The chain employs TRBV10-3 and TRBJ2-5, with D uncertain. Germline V gene lookup returns CDR1 ENHRY and CDR2 SYGVKD. Between the trimmed V and J ends, which lost 6 bases and 0 bases, there was a span of 8 bases. CDR3 length: 13 amino acids. CDR3 sequence reads: CAIREQNQETQYF. CDR3 nucleotides: TGTGCCATCAGAGAACAGAACCAAGAGACCCAGTACTTC.

This clonotype was counted a few times. The J gene is TRBJ2-1, the V gene TRBV9, with a tentative D call TRBD1 (5 bases). Germline V CDR1 and CDR2: SGDLS, YYNGEE. The CDR3 is 14 amino acids. Trimming stripped 0 bases from V and 10 bases from J, with 14 bases between. CDR3 nucleotides: TGTGCCAGCAGCGTAGAGACAGCCCCCGGGGAGCAGTTCTTC. Translating it yields CASSVETAPGEQFF.

The CDR3 DNA follows: TGCAGCGTTGAGGTACTTCTAACGGAAATGAACACTGAAGCTTTCTTT. This codes for CSVEVLLTEMNTEAFF. The chain combines TRBV29-1 with TRBJ1-1; D is ambiguous. The length of the CDR3 is 16 residues. Germline V CDR1 and CDR2: SQVTM, ANQGSEA. V was clipped by 3 bases and J by 0 bases, with 17 bases between them.

The chain links TRBV5-1 to TRBJ2-3, with D perhaps matching TRBD2 (6 bases). This CDR3 is 15 amino acids long. Trimming removed 3 bases at V and 6 bases at J, with 17 bases between. Germline CDR1 reads SGHRS; CDR2 reads YFSETQ. The CDR3 nucleotides read TGCGCCAGCAGCTCCTGGGACTCAACCAGGGATACGCAGTATTTT. Translating it yields CASSSWDSTRDTQYF.

The chain couples TRBV20-1 to TRBJ2-5; 11 bases line up with TRBD2. This CDR3 is 15 amino acids long. Germline V gives CDR1 DFQATT, CDR2 SNEGSKA (reference sequence). Losses at the gene ends were 0 bases for V and 11 bases for J; bases not matched to a gene: 11. The CDR3 DNA sequence: TGCAGTGCTAGAGATCAGACTAGCGGGGACAATGAGCAGTACTTC. This codes for CSARDQTSGDNEQYF.

V gene TRBV5-1 combines with J gene TRBJ2-7; no clear D gene. The CDR3 is 11 residues long. Germline CDR1 SGHRS, CDR2 YFSETQ. The V gene lost 4 bases and the J gene lost 7 bases, with 9 bases spanning the gap. The DNA of the CDR3 is TGCGCCAGCAGCACAGAGATAGAGCAGTACTTC. Protein product: CASSTEIEQYF.

The genes are TRBV25-1 and TRBJ1-6, with a tentative D call TRBD1 (5 bases). This CDR3 is built from 15 residues. Trimming removed 6 bases at V and 8 bases at J, with 17 bases between. CDR1 is MGHDK and CDR2 is SYGVNS in the germline V gene. The CDR3 loop is CASRAAWGSYSPLHF. The CDR3 DNA reads as TGTGCCAGCAGAGCCGCGTGGGGGAGCTATTCACCCCTCCACTTT.

This clonotype was seen just once. J is TRBJ2-7 and V is TRBV12-3 or TRBV12-4; D gene ambiguous. The V end was cut by 3 bases, the J end by 2 bases, with 8 bases between. This CDR3 contains 13 residues. The CDR3 DNA reads as TGTGCCAGCAGTTTTGGAGACGCCTACGAGCAGTACTTC. Protein: CASSFGDAYEQYF.

This clonotype showed up just a few times. The V and J genes are TRBV20-1 and TRBJ2-1, with a tentative D call TRBD2 (5 bases). The CDR3 has 13 residues. Germline lookup yields CDR1 DFQATT and CDR2 SNEGSKA (reference sequence). V was trimmed by 4 bases and J by 0 bases, leaving 7 bases between them. The CDR3 spells CSAISGSYNEQFF. The CDR3, as DNA: TGCAGTGCTATAAGCGGCTCCTACAATGAGCAGTTCTTC.

V is TRBV29-1 and J is TRBJ2-5, with D perhaps TRBD1 (6 bases). V lost 8 bases to trimming and J lost 1 base, with 11 bases between them. CDR1 is SQVTM, CDR2 ANQGSEA, per germline. The length of the CDR3 is 12 residues. CDR3 region: CSIGQLQETQYF. In DNA form, the CDR3 reads TGCAGCATCGGACAGCTCCAAGAGACCCAGTACTTC.

The chain links TRBV11-2 to TRBJ2-3, with 7 bases matching TRBD1. CDR3 length equals 14 residues. CDR1 and CDR2 (germline): SGHAT, FQNNGV. V dropped 0 bases and J dropped 6; count of bases not matched to a gene: 3. CDR3 DNA: TGTGCCAGCAGCTTAGAACAGGGGTTGGATACGCAGTATTTT. This sequence encodes CASSLEQGLDTQYF. Full variable domain (outside the CDR3, taken from reference TRBV11-2 and TRBJ2-3): EAGVAQSPRYKIIEKRQSVAFWCNPISGHATLYWYQQILGQGPKLLIQFQNNGVVDDSQLPKDRFSAERLKGVDSTLKIQPAKLEDSAVYLCASSLEQGLDTQYFGPGTRLTVL.

This clonotype was found once. The chain employs TRBV18 and TRBJ1-6; D is ambiguous. In germline, CDR1 is KGHSH, CDR2 LQKENI. CDR3 size: 15 residues. The V gene lost 1 base and the J gene lost 9 bases, with 13 bases spanning the gap. The CDR3 reads CASSPQELGSSPLHF. CDR3 DNA: TGTGCCAGCTCACCACAGGAGCTGGGTAGTTCACCCCTCCACTTT.